This T cell receptor beta chain stems from a study of T cell responses to AZD1222 COVID-19 vaccine. Regarding this clone: The antigen is unknown.

Germline V gene data show CDR1 as LGHNA and CDR2 as YNFKEQ. V dropped 1 base and J dropped 10; count of bases not matched to a gene: 8. The CDR3 covers 15 residues. The repertoire was sequenced with immunoSEQ multiplex PCR; TCRdb's copy has only in-frame clones and lacks some. This table has just under 90,000 clones, just over 85% appearing once. General observations from the study: Nearly half of spike-specific TCRs reportedly target variant regions that are unmutated in the B.1.351 and B.1.1.7 variants. At 160-218 and 743-854, vaccine-associated CD4 TCRs were dominant, and they spanned spike. Females made up more of the donors, who were largely white British, and clonal diversity may have come out too low. Spike-specific TCR breadth and depth both grew after two AZD1222 doses.

Sequencing used peripheral blood, obtained on day 0 of MenACWY control vaccination. The receptor was derived from an adult in good health. This sequence joins TRBV4-2 and TRBJ2-1, with 9 bases fitting TRBD2. This CDR3 is CASSQVGGGAAEQFF. The CDR3 nucleotides read TGTGCCAGCAGCCAAGTAGGCGGGGGGGCGGCGGAGCAGTTCTTC.